This TCR beta chain originates from a study of T-cell reconstitution after alpha-beta-depleted transplantation in children. Unique molecular identifiers were built into the TCRbeta library. TCRdb passed the PCR reads through MiXCR, listing each CDR3 protein once. The data hold 610,000 or so distinct CDR3 sequences, with 20% to 30% observed a single time. The CDR3 contains 15 residues. V lost 1 base and J 7 bases, leaving 17 bases between the germline ends. Germline CDR1 SGDLS, CDR2 YYNGEE. This clonotype was counted only a few times. Specimen: PBMCs, collected before TCRalphabeta/CD19-depleted stem cell transplant. V and J are TRBV9 and TRBJ1-2; D is undetermined. The receptor was isolated from a boy under two years old with Wiskott-Aldrich syndrome, due to receive a stem cell transplant. The chain's CDR3 is CASSVSSGLAGGYTF. The DNA for the CDR3 is TGTGCCAGCAGCGTATCTTCTGGTCTGGCGGGTGGCTACACCTTC.